These 10 T cell receptor beta chains originate from one sample sequenced in a study of response to subunit inactivated influenza vaccine. TCRdb itself ran the RT-PCR reads through MiXCR, one entry per CDR3 protein. The sample yields hundreds of thousands of distinct CDR3 sequences, 12% seen once. The sequenced sample was PBMCs from blood, obtained on the day of vaccination. Source of these receptors: a man aged 50 to 59 who received an inactivated influenza vaccine.

In its sample, this clonotype was seen many times. CDR3 region: CASSPGSANSGNTIYF. CDR3 in DNA: TGTGCCAGCAGCCCTGGTTCAGCCAACTCTGGAAACACCATATATTTT. V and J are TRBV7-9 and TRBJ1-3; D not certain. CDR1 and CDR2 from the germline V gene are SEHNR and FQNEAQ (reference sequence). The CDR3 sequence is 16 residues long. Trimming took 5 bases from V and 0 from J, leaving 14 bases between them.

The chain is built from TRBV11-2 and TRBJ2-7; no definite D call. Germline V lookup: CDR1 SGHAT, CDR2 FQNNGV. V gave up 3 bases and J gave up 2 bases, with 11 bases separating them. This CDR3 has 14 residues. The CDR3 region has the DNA TGTGCCAGCAGCTTCCCAGGTCCTACCTACGAGCAGTACTTC. It is translated as CASSFPGPTYEQYF.

This clonotype was seen ten or more times. The CDR3 bases are TGTGCCAGCACCCGAACAGGGCCCGAGACCCAGTACTTC. This encodes CASTRTGPETQYF. This chain links TRBV12-3 or TRBV12-4 with TRBJ2-5; TRBD1 is a possible D gene (6 bases). This CDR3 region has 13 residues. The germline V and J ends were trimmed by 7 bases and 5 bases, with 14 bases remaining between them.

This clonotype was observed a few times. The rearrangement uses TRBV20-1 and TRBJ2-4, with TRBD2 identical over 7 bases. The CDR3 spans 15 residues. With 4 bases clipped from V and 1 base from J, the junction kept 7 bases outside the gene matches. Germline V gene data show CDR1 as DFQATT and CDR2 as SNEGSKA (reference sequence). The CDR3 nucleotides are TGCAGTGCTATTAGCGGGCCGGGGGCCAAAAACATTCAGTACTTC. Translated: CSAISGPGAKNIQYF.

This clonotype was counted ten times or more. V is TRBV28 and J is TRBJ2-7, with a tentative D call TRBD2 (6 bases). The CDR3 loop spans 22 amino acids. The ends were cut back, 3 bases at V and 1 base at J, with 34 bases in the middle. Germline V gene data show CDR1 as MDHEN and CDR2 as SYDVKM. The CDR3 nucleotides are TGTGCCAGCAGTTTGGATAGACTAAGCGGGCACCAAAAGAAGATGGTGTCCTACGAGCAGTACTTC. Encoded protein: CASSLDRLSGHQKKMVSYEQYF.

Ten or more counts support this clonotype. This chain links TRBV12-3 or TRBV12-4 with TRBJ1-1; no clear D gene. V shed 3 bases and J shed 6 bases, with 5 bases lying between them. The CDR3 spans 11 residues. The CDR3 DNA follows: TGTGCCAGCAGTTTTTTATCTGAAGCTTTCTTT. It translates to CASSFLSEAFF.

This clonotype came up a few times. The chain couples TRBV6-2 or TRBV6-3 to TRBJ2-7; a possible D gene is TRBD1 (5 bases). V shed 0 bases and J shed 5 bases, with 17 bases lying between them. Germline V CDR1 and CDR2: MNHEY, SVGEGT. CDR3 size: 16 residues. The CDR3 region is CASSYSIQDLRDEQYF. The CDR3 nucleotides are TGTGCCAGCAGTTACTCGATACAGGATCTTCGCGACGAGCAGTACTTC.

In this sample, this clonotype turned up many times. V usage is TRBV29-1 and J usage is TRBJ2-7; 11 bases are a match to TRBD2. The CDR3 runs to 15 residues. CDR1 and CDR2 from the germline V gene are SQVTM and ANQGSEA. After removal of 0 bases from V and 7 bases from J, the junction contained 8 bases not matched to a gene. The chain's CDR3 is CSVEDLASGRPEQYF. The CDR3 nucleotides read TGCAGCGTTGAAGATCTTGCTAGCGGGAGGCCAGAGCAGTACTTC.

V and J are TRBV20-1 and TRBJ2-1; 12 positions agree with TRBD2. The germline gives CDR1 DFQATT, CDR2 SNEGSKA (reference sequence). V shed 6 bases and J 6 bases; nucleotides not matched to a gene: 6. The CDR3 extends over 14 amino acids. The CDR3 is CSATRLAGVNEQFF. The DNA for the CDR3 is TGCAGTGCCACCCGACTAGCGGGAGTCAATGAGCAGTTCTTC.

There are many counts of this clonotype. The chain uses TRBV7-2 and TRBJ2-1, with D possibly being TRBD2 (5 bases). The V gene lost 3 bases and the J gene lost 7 bases, with 10 bases spanning the gap. The CDR3 loop spans 13 amino acids. From germline, CDR1 is SGHTA and CDR2 FQGNSA. CDR3 residues: CASSLGSANEQFF. Here the CDR3 DNA reads TGTGCCAGCAGCTTGGGTAGCGCGAATGAGCAGTTCTTC. Drawing the rest from reference TRBV7-2 and TRBJ2-1, the complete variable domain is GAGVSQSPSNKVTEKGKDVELRCDPISGHTALYWYRQSLGQGLEFLIYFQGNSAPDKSGLPSDRFSAERTGGSVSTLTIQRTQQEDSAVYLCASSLGSANEQFFGPGTRLTVL.